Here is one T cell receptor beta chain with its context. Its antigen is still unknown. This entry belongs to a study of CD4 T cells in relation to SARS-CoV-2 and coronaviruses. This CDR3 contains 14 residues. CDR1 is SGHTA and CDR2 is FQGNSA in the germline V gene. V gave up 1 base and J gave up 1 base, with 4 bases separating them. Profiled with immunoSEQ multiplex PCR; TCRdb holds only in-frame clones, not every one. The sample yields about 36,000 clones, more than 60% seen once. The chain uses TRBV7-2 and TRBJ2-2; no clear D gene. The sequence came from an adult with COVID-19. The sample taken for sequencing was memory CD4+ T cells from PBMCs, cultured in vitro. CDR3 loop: CASSLDRNTGELFF. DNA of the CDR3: TGTGCCAGCAGCTTAGACAGGAACACCGGGGAGCTGTTTTTT.